The next 27 T cell receptor beta chains were all read from a single sample in a study of vaccination and CD4 T cells after COVID-19. The time point was: late sampling 161 to 241 days after vaccination in three convalescent patients. TCRdb ran MiXCR on the PCR reads and lists one entry per CDR3 protein. This sample has roughly 30,000 distinct CDR3 sequences, with 51% found just once. The sequencing used CD4+ T cells from blood, collected about 7 months after SARS-CoV-2 vaccination. The receptors were gathered from a human donor who had recovered from COVID-19.

V is TRBV6-1 and J is TRBJ2-1; 12 bases line up with TRBD2. The CDR3 contains 15 residues. The germline V gene encodes CDR1 MNHNS and CDR2 SASEGT. The trim removed 6 bases at V and 6 bases at J, leaving 6 bases unmatched. The CDR3, as DNA: TGTGCCAGCAGACTAGCGGGAGGCCCAACCAATGAGCAGTTCTTC. It is translated as CASRLAGGPTNEQFF.

The V gene is TRBV24-1, the J gene TRBJ1-5; 10 bases are a match to TRBD1. V gave up 10 bases and J gave up 6 bases; unmatched junction bases: 5. Germline CDR1 and CDR2: KGHDR and SFDVKD. There are 13 residues in the CDR3. Here the CDR3 reads CATRQGAGQPQHF. The CDR3 DNA is TGTGCCACGAGACAGGGGGCAGGTCAGCCCCAGCATTTT.

The chain couples TRBV28 to TRBJ2-5; D gene uncertain. The V gene lost 6 bases and the J gene lost 4 bases, with 12 bases spanning the gap. The germline CDR1 and CDR2 sequences are MDHEN and SYDVKM. The CDR3 sequence is 13 residues long. This chain's CDR3 is CASRSWRSETQYF. CDR3 DNA sequence: TGTGCCAGCAGATCCTGGCGTTCAGAGACCCAGTACTTC.

The genes are TRBV19 and TRBJ1-6; D possibly corresponds to TRBD1 (6 bases). Trimming removed 6 bases at V and 6 bases at J, with 18 bases between. CDR1 is LNHDA and CDR2 is SQIVND in the germline V gene (reference sequence). The length of the CDR3 is 16 residues. CDR3 in amino acids: CASSRRGQQGNSPLHF. DNA of the CDR3: TGTGCCAGTAGCCGAAGGGGCCAACAGGGTAATTCACCCCTCCACTTT. The full variable domain, rest sourced from reference TRBV19 and TRBJ1-6, is DGGITQSPKYLFRKEGQNVTLSCEQNLNHDAMYWYRQDPGQGLRLIYYSQIVNDFQKGDIAEGYSVSREKKESFPLTVTSAQKNPTAFYLCASSRRGQQGNSPLHFGNGTRLTVT.

The chain couples TRBV20-1 to TRBJ2-3, with 7 nucleotides matching TRBD2. The CDR3 extends over 14 amino acids. Germline-derived CDR1 and CDR2 are DFQATT and SNEGSKA (reference sequence). The junction had 4 bases not matched to a gene; V was cut back by 2 bases and J by 2 bases. CDR3 in amino acids: CSARLADLTDTQYF. CDR3 DNA sequence: TGCAGTGCTAGACTAGCGGATCTCACAGATACGCAGTATTTT.

There are a few counts of this clonotype. The CDR3 sequence is CSARGDRGSQYF. CDR3 in DNA: TGCAGTGCTCGCGGGGACAGGGGGAGCCAGTACTTC. The rearrangement uses TRBV20-1 and TRBJ2-5, with TRBD1 identical over 11 bases. Germline trimming cut 5 bases from V and 10 bases from J; bases unmatched to any gene: 6. CDR1 DFQATT and CDR2 SNEGSKA come from the germline V gene (reference sequence). This CDR3 has 12 residues.

A few counts support this clonotype. The chain couples TRBV6-2 or TRBV6-3 to TRBJ2-3; TRBD2 matches at 9 bases. Trimming removed 2 bases from V and 0 bases from J; junction bases left unmatched: 0. The CDR3 length is 15 residues. From germline, CDR1 is MNHEY and CDR2 SVGEGT. CDR3 DNA sequence: TGTGCCAGCAGTTACACTAGCGGGAGCACAGATACGCAGTATTTT. Encoded protein: CASSYTSGSTDTQYF.

The V call is TRBV19, the J call TRBJ2-7; TRBD2 might be the D (5 bases). The germline V and J ends were trimmed by 3 bases and 0 bases, with 15 bases remaining between them. The CDR3 loop spans 16 amino acids. Germline lookup yields CDR1 LNHDA and CDR2 SQIVND (reference sequence). The CDR3 region has the DNA TGTGCCAGTAGTATCCGATATCCGGGGAACTCCTACGAGCAGTACTTC. Translated: CASSIRYPGNSYEQYF.

The chain combines TRBV10-3 with TRBJ1-2; D perhaps matches TRBD1 (5 bases). Trimming stripped 0 bases from V and 4 bases from J, with 15 bases between. This CDR3 comprises 16 residues. The germline V gene encodes CDR1 ENHRY and CDR2 SYGVKD. CDR3 DNA: TGTGCCATCAGTGAGTCTCGGACACGGGGAAGCTATGGCTACACCTTC. It translates to CAISESRTRGSYGYTF.

This clonotype was recorded a few times. The V gene is TRBV15, the J gene TRBJ2-3; TRBD1 is a possible D gene (6 bases). The CDR3 runs 14 residues. CDR1 and CDR2 from the germline V gene are LNHNV and YYDKDF (reference sequence). V was shortened by 5 bases and J by 1 base, with 10 bases between the two germline ends. This CDR3 reads CATSPRGGTDTQYF. The CDR3, as DNA: TGTGCCACCAGCCCCAGGGGAGGCACAGATACGCAGTATTTT.

With respect to this clonotype: One end of the junction fails to match germline, which may point to a read error. The CDR3 region is CASSLARGRGETQYF. DNA of the CDR3: TGTGCTAGCAGCTTAGCCAGGGGACGAGGAGAGACCCAGTACTTC. The rearrangement joins TRBV7-7 to TRBJ2-5, with a tentative D call TRBD1 (6 bases). The CDR3 has 15 amino acids. Germline CDR1 SSHAT, CDR2 FNYEAQ (reference sequence).

This clonotype has a handful of counts. The CDR3 bases are TGTGCCAGTAGCGAGATTGGGACTAGCGGGTTCTACGAGCAGTACTTC. Its translation is CASSEIGTSGFYEQYF. The chain is built from TRBV19 and TRBJ2-7, with 12 bases fitting TRBD2. This CDR3 contains 16 residues. Per the germline V gene, CDR1 is LNHDA and CDR2 is SQIVND (reference sequence). V lost 6 bases and J lost 3; bases outside the gene matches: 9.

J is TRBJ2-5 and V is TRBV6-1; 7 nucleotides align to TRBD1. The CDR3 loop spans 13 amino acids. Germline assignment: CDR1 MNHNS and CDR2 SASEGT. With V trimmed by 6 bases and J by 4 bases, 5 bases remained unmatched. The CDR3 DNA reads as TGTGCCAGCAGAACGACAGGGAGAGAGACCCAGTACTTC. Amino acid sequence: CASRTTGRETQYF.

The chain carries TRBV24-1 and TRBJ2-1; D gene unclear. The CDR3 has 13 residues. CDR1 KGHDR and CDR2 SFDVKD come from the germline V gene. With 4 bases removed from V and 9 bases from J, the gap between germline ends came to 12 bases. CDR3 coding DNA: TGTGCCACCAGTGAAACAGAATCTCTTGAGCAGTTCTTC. Protein: CATSETESLEQFF.

J is TRBJ2-3 and V is TRBV25-1, with 13 nucleotides matching TRBD2. Germline CDR1 is MGHDK and CDR2 is SYGVNS. The J segment lost 2 bases and the V segment lost 3 bases, leaving 2 bases of the junction unmatched. The CDR3 length is 16 residues. In nucleotides, the CDR3 is TGTGCCAGCAGTGAGACTAGCGGGAGGAACACAGATACGCAGTATTTT. Encoded protein: CASSETSGRNTDTQYF.

The chain couples TRBV27 to TRBJ2-3, with unresolved D. Trimming took 1 base from V and 3 from J, leaving 5 bases between them. Germline V gene lookup returns CDR1 MNHEY and CDR2 SMNVEV (reference sequence). This CDR3 region has 13 residues. The CDR3: CASSLFLTDTQYF. The DNA for the CDR3 is TGTGCCAGCAGTTTATTTTTGACAGATACGCAGTATTTT.

The CDR3 reads CASRSSYEQYF. The DNA for the CDR3 is TGTGCCAGCAGGAGCTCCTACGAGCAGTACTTC. The chain carries TRBV27 and TRBJ2-7; D is unclear. V lost 6 bases, J lost 0 bases, and 3 bases lay in between. The germline gives CDR1 MNHEY, CDR2 SMNVEV (reference sequence). This CDR3 is built from 11 residues.

The chain couples TRBV7-2 to TRBJ2-1; 7 bases fit TRBD2. Germline loops: CDR1 SGHTA, CDR2 FQGNSA. The CDR3 has 15 residues. V lost 1 base, J lost 8 bases, and 8 bases stayed unmatched. The chain's CDR3 is CASSLGGGRVDEQFF. CDR3 DNA sequence: TGTGCCAGCAGCTTAGGCGGAGGGAGGGTAGATGAGCAGTTCTTC.

This clonotype has only a few counts. The gene calls are TRBV7-2 and TRBJ1-3; no clear D gene. Germline V lookup: CDR1 SGHTA, CDR2 FQGNSA. There are 11 residues in the CDR3. Trimming took off 8 bases at V and 4 bases at J, with 6 bases between the two ends. CDR3 residues: CASAKGNTIYF. Written as DNA, the CDR3 is TGTGCCAGCGCTAAGGGAAACACCATATATTTT. The full variable domain, its missing parts supplied by reference TRBV7-2 and TRBJ1-3, is GAGVSQSPSNKVTEKGKDVELRCDPISGHTALYWYRQSLGQGLEFLIYFQGNSAPDKSGLPSDRFSAERTGGSVSTLTIQRTQQEDSAVYLCASAKGNTIYFGEGSWLTVV.

This clonotype was found once. V gene TRBV2 combines with J gene TRBJ2-1; TRBD1 aligns across 10 bases. The CDR3 is 15 residues long. V shed 3 bases, J shed 4 bases, and the junction held 3 bases outside the gene matches. Germline CDR1 SNHLY, CDR2 FYNNEI. CDR3 DNA: TGTGCCAGCAGTGAGGGACAGGGGATATACAATGAGCAGTTCTTC. Amino acids: CASSEGQGIYNEQFF.

This clonotype was counted between two and nine times. J is TRBJ1-2 and V is TRBV20-1; TRBD1 matches at 7 bases. V was clipped by 2 bases and J by 3 bases; unmatched bases: 0. This CDR3 spans 12 amino acids. Germline-derived CDR1 and CDR2 are DFQATT and SNEGSKA (reference sequence). The CDR3: CSARQGDYGYTF. DNA of the CDR3: TGCAGTGCTAGACAGGGGGACTATGGCTACACCTTC.

The J gene is TRBJ2-7, the V gene TRBV28; D perhaps matches TRBD2 (5 bases). Germline V gives CDR1 MDHEN, CDR2 SYDVKM. V was cut by 4 bases and J by 0 bases, with 22 bases left in between. The CDR3 covers 18 residues. The CDR3 is CASSSRELPAASSYEQYF. The CDR3 coding sequence is TGTGCCAGCAGTTCCCGCGAACTACCAGCGGCGAGCTCCTACGAGCAGTACTTC.

This clonotype occurred a few times. The chain employs TRBV21-1 and TRBJ2-1; the table's D gene call, TRBD2, was not cross checked with the DNA. TRBV21-1 is a pseudogene segment. There are 18 residues in the CDR3. The CDR3 spells CASSFRLAGESPYNEQFF. The CDR3 DNA sequence: TGTGCCAGCAGCTTCAGACTAGCGGGAGAGTCGCCCTACAATGAGCAGTTCTTC.

Turning to this clonotype: An end of the junction does not agree with germline; a read error may underlie this. This chain connects TRBV27 to TRBJ2-7; D might be TRBD1 (6 bases). Per germline, CDR1 MNHEY and CDR2 SMNVEV (reference sequence). The CDR3 totals 14 residues. Here the CDR3 DNA reads TGTGCCAGCAGTCCGAATACCCAGGGGTACGAGCAATACTTC. Its translation: CASSPNTQGYEQYF.

This chain links TRBV27 with TRBJ2-7, with 7 nucleotides matching TRBD1. From germline, CDR1 is MNHEY and CDR2 SMNVEV (reference sequence). The trim removed 5 bases at V and 2 bases at J, leaving 6 bases unmatched. The CDR3 is 14 amino acids. Here the CDR3 reads CASSPQGSAYEQYF. In nucleotides, the CDR3 is TGTGCCAGCAGTCCACAGGGGTCCGCCTACGAGCAGTACTTC.

This clonotype occurred once. This chain uses TRBV7-9 with TRBJ1-5; 8 nucleotides agree with TRBD1. This CDR3 region has 15 residues. Losses at the gene ends were 5 bases for V and 5 bases for J; bases not matched to a gene: 8. Per the germline V gene, CDR1 is SEHNR and CDR2 is FQNEAQ (reference sequence). The CDR3 region has the DNA TGTGCCAGCAGCACCACAGGGGGAAAGGATCAGCCCCAGCATTTT. Protein: CASSTTGGKDQPQHF.

This rearrangement joins TRBV28 to TRBJ2-3; TRBD2 matches 13 bases. With 5 bases clipped from V and 0 bases from J, the junction kept 8 bases outside the gene matches. CDR3 length: 18 amino acids. Germline values: CDR1 MDHEN, CDR2 SYDVKM. DNA for the CDR3: TGTGCCAGCAGTCCACTAGCGGGAGGGCCCCTTAGCACAGATACGCAGTATTTT. Its translation: CASSPLAGGPLSTDTQYF.